A selection of T cell receptor beta chains follows, all from one sample in a study of blood T cell repertoires in COVID-19. This table comes from immunoSEQ multiplex PCR, and its TCRdb copy is limited to in-frame clones, with some not included. The sample lists approximately 260,000 clones, around 86% occurring once. The sample was peripheral blood. The source of these receptors is a man younger than 35 with active or convalescent COVID-19. Both conserved end residues are part of each CDR3. A D gene is named only where the DNA matches it firmly. Clone sizes are given selectively: once, few, many, or a class where the clone is expanded.

D gene: TRBD1
V gene: TRBV5-1
J gene: TRBJ1-4
clone size: -
CDR3 DNA: TGCGCCAGCAGCCTCCGGGACAGGGTCCTCTATTCAAATGAAAAACTGTTTTTT
CDR3 protein: CASSLRDRVLYSNEKLFF

D gene: TRBD1
V gene: TRBV12-5
J gene: TRBJ1-1
clone size: -
CDR3 DNA: TGTGCTAGTGGTTTTCAGCCTACAGGGGGCGCGGACACTGAAGCTTTCTTT
CDR3 protein: CASGFQPTGGADTEAFF

D gene: -
V gene: TRBV29-1
J gene: TRBJ1-3
clone size: -
CDR3 DNA: TGCAGCGCCTACACAGGATCCTCTGGAAACACCATATATTTT
CDR3 protein: CSAYTGSSGNTIYF

D gene: -
V gene: TRBV6-5
J gene: TRBJ1-5
clone size: -
CDR3 DNA: TGTGCCACCCGGCGAGGTCTAGATCAGCCCCAGCATTTT
CDR3 protein: CATRRGLDQPQHF

D gene: TRBD1
V gene: TRBV14
J gene: TRBJ1-6
clone size: -
CDR3 DNA: TGTGCCAGCAGCCGCCGACAGGGGGAATCACCCCTCCACTTT
CDR3 protein: CASSRRQGESPLHF

D gene: -
V gene: TRBV5-1
J gene: TRBJ2-3
clone size: -
CDR3 DNA: TGCGCCAGCAGCTCAGGTGCTAGCACAGATACGCAGTATTTT
CDR3 protein: CASSSGASTDTQYF

D gene: -
V gene: TRBV28
J gene: TRBJ1-1
clone size: -
CDR3 DNA: TGTGCCAGCAGTCTTCTAGCGGTTGCAGGCTCCACTGAAGCTTTCTTT
CDR3 protein: CASSLLAVAGSTEAFF

D gene: -
V gene: TRBV5-1
J gene: TRBJ2-7
clone size: -
CDR3 DNA: TGCGCCAGCAGCTTGGGACAGACAGTACGAGGGCAGTACTTC
CDR3 protein: CASSLGQTVRGQYF

D gene: TRBD2
V gene: TRBV19
J gene: TRBJ2-2
clone size: -
CDR3 DNA: TGTGCCAGTAGGCTAGCGGGGGCCGGGGAGCTGTTTTTT
CDR3 protein: CASRLAGAGELFF

D gene: -
V gene: TRBV7-9
J gene: TRBJ1-2
clone size: -
CDR3 DNA: TGTGCCAGCAGCTTTGGCCAGGCCTATGGCTACACCTTC
CDR3 protein: CASSFGQAYGYTF

D gene: -
V gene: TRBV2
J gene: TRBJ2-1
clone size: few
CDR3 DNA: TGTGCCAGCAGCGACCGGTCAGCGGATAATTACAATGAGCAGTTCTTC
CDR3 protein: CASSDRSADNYNEQFF

D gene: TRBD1
V gene: TRBV10-3
J gene: TRBJ2-2
clone size: -
CDR3 DNA: TGTGCCATGAGGGACAGGGACACCGGGGAGCTGTTTTTT
CDR3 protein: CAMRDRDTGELFF

D gene: -
V gene: TRBV4-2
J gene: TRBJ2-3
clone size: -
CDR3 DNA: TGTGCCAGCAGCCAAGATCCCGCGGGGAGCACAGATACGCAGTATTTT
CDR3 protein: CASSQDPAGSTDTQYF

D gene: -
V gene: TRBV10-2
J gene: TRBJ2-4
clone size: -
CDR3 DNA: TGCGCCAGCAGCTCGACTACTCCAGGAAGCATTCAGTACTTC
CDR3 protein: CASSSTTPGSIQYF

D gene: TRBD1
V gene: TRBV6-5
J gene: TRBJ1-1
clone size: -
CDR3 DNA: TGTGCCAGCAGTTCCCAAGGGGGCGACGAAATAGCAGCTTTCTTT
CDR3 protein: CASSSQGGDEIAAFF

D gene: TRBD2
V gene: TRBV29-1
J gene: TRBJ2-5
clone size: -
CDR3 DNA: TGCAGCGTTGGACGACTAGCGGAAGAGACCCAGTACTTC
CDR3 protein: CSVGRLAEETQYF

D gene: TRBD1
V gene: TRBV10-3
J gene: TRBJ1-2
clone size: -
CDR3 DNA: TGTGCCATCAGTGAGGCCCCGGGACAGGGGACTTTCGGATTGTATGGCTACACCTTC
CDR3 protein: CAISEAPGQGTFGLYGYTF

D gene: TRBD2
V gene: TRBV7-2
J gene: TRBJ2-7
clone size: -
CDR3 DNA: TGTGCCAGCAGCCCCGGACTAGCAAGCGAGCAGTACTTC
CDR3 protein: CASSPGLASEQYF

D gene: TRBD1
V gene: TRBV19
J gene: TRBJ1-4
clone size: -
CDR3 DNA: TGTGCCAGCAGACAGGGGTTGGGAAAACTGTTTTTT
CDR3 protein: CASRQGLGKLFF

D gene: TRBD1
V gene: TRBV5-4
J gene: TRBJ2-6
clone size: -
CDR3 DNA: TGTGCCAGCAGCCTGAGACAGGGGGGATGGACTGGGGCCAACGTCCTGACTTTC
CDR3 protein: CASSLRQGGWTGANVLTF

D gene: TRBD1
V gene: TRBV24-1
J gene: TRBJ1-1
clone size: -
CDR3 DNA: TGTGCCACCAGTGACTCCGGGACAGTTGAAGCTTTCTTT
CDR3 protein: CATSDSGTVEAFF

D gene: -
V gene: TRBV11-1
J gene: TRBJ1-2
clone size: -
CDR3 DNA: TGTGCCAGCAGCTTAGAGCGGGGGAATCGGGACTACACCTTC
CDR3 protein: CASSLERGNRDYTF

D gene: TRBD1
V gene: TRBV27
J gene: TRBJ1-3
clone size: -
CDR3 DNA: TGTGCCAGCAGTCCCCGATGGTGGTCCCCGACAGGGAGTGGAAACACCATATATTTT
CDR3 protein: CASSPRWWSPTGSGNTIYF

D gene: TRBD1
V gene: TRBV2
J gene: TRBJ1-5
clone size: -
CDR3 DNA: TGTGCCAGCACCTTGACAGGGCGTGATTCAGGCAATCAGCCCCAGCATTTT
CDR3 protein: CASTLTGRDSGNQPQHF

D gene: TRBD2
V gene: TRBV5-4
J gene: TRBJ2-5
clone size: -
CDR3 DNA: TGTGCCAGCAGCTCCAAAGACAGGCCACCGGGACTAGCGGGGGAGACCCAGTACTTC
CDR3 protein: CASSSKDRPPGLAGETQYF

D gene: -
V gene: TRBV7-9
J gene: TRBJ2-1
clone size: -
CDR3 DNA: TGTGCCAGCAGCTTAGTAGGGTGGCGGGTGAACAATGAGCAGTTCTTC
CDR3 protein: CASSLVGWRVNNEQFF

D gene: TRBD1
V gene: TRBV5-1
J gene: TRBJ1-4
clone size: -
CDR3 DNA: TGCGCCAGCAGCCCAAACGGACAGGGCGGATTAGAAAAACTGTTTTTT
CDR3 protein: CASSPNGQGGLEKLFF

D gene: -
V gene: TRBV19
J gene: TRBJ1-3
clone size: -
CDR3 DNA: TGTGCCAGTAGTATACGCGAGGCAAACACCATATATTTT
CDR3 protein: CASSIREANTIYF

D gene: -
V gene: TRBV5-1
J gene: TRBJ2-1
clone size: -
CDR3 DNA: TGCGCCAGCAGCTTGGGGCAGACTTCCTACAATGAGCAGTTCTTC
CDR3 protein: CASSLGQTSYNEQFF

D gene: -
V gene: TRBV7-8
J gene: TRBJ2-7
clone size: -
CDR3 DNA: TGTGCCAGCAGCAGAGAGCATTACGAGCAGTACTTC
CDR3 protein: CASSREHYEQYF

D gene: -
V gene: TRBV30
J gene: TRBJ1-6
clone size: -
CDR3 DNA: TGTGCCTGGAAACCGGGACAAGGATTTGCCCTCCACTTT
CDR3 protein: CAWKPGQGFALHF

D gene: -
V gene: TRBV2
J gene: TRBJ1-2
clone size: -
CDR3 DNA: TGTGCCAGCGACATACAGGGTTACTATGGCTACACCTTC
CDR3 protein: CASDIQGYYGYTF

D gene: -
V gene: TRBV19
J gene: TRBJ2-2
clone size: once
CDR3 DNA: TGTGCCAGTAGTATCTTCCTAGGGGACACCGGGGAGCTGTTTTTT
CDR3 protein: CASSIFLGDTGELFF

D gene: TRBD2
V gene: TRBV29-1
J gene: TRBJ2-3
clone size: -
CDR3 DNA: TGCAGCGTTGAGGGGACTAGCGGGTCAGATACGCAGTATTTT
CDR3 protein: CSVEGTSGSDTQYF

D gene: TRBD1
V gene: TRBV9
J gene: TRBJ2-3
clone size: -
CDR3 DNA: TGTGCCAGCAGCGAGGGACAGGGGAAAGATACGCAGTATTTT
CDR3 protein: CASSEGQGKDTQYF

D gene: TRBD1
V gene: TRBV15
J gene: TRBJ2-7
clone size: -
CDR3 DNA: TGTGCCACCAGCTCCTCGACAGGGGGCTGGGACGAGCAGTACTTC
CDR3 protein: CATSSSTGGWDEQYF

D gene: -
V gene: TRBV7-6
J gene: TRBJ2-1
clone size: once
CDR3 DNA: TGTGCCAGCAGCACCCGGGGTTCCTACAATGAGCAGTTCTTC
CDR3 protein: CASSTRGSYNEQFF

D gene: TRBD1
V gene: TRBV7-2
J gene: TRBJ1-1
clone size: -
CDR3 DNA: TGTGCCAGCAGCACGCAGACAGGGCGTGGGGCTGAAGCTTTCTTT
CDR3 protein: CASSTQTGRGAEAFF

D gene: TRBD1
V gene: TRBV6-5
J gene: TRBJ1-2
clone size: -
CDR3 DNA: TGTGCCAGCAGTCACGCCACCGGGACAGGATACTACACCTTC
CDR3 protein: CASSHATGTGYYTF

D gene: -
V gene: TRBV6-5
J gene: TRBJ1-4
clone size: -
CDR3 DNA: TGTGCCAGCAGTTACTCGGGCAGGGTGAATGAAAAACTGTTTTTT
CDR3 protein: CASSYSGRVNEKLFF

D gene: -
V gene: TRBV12-3/TRBV12-4
J gene: TRBJ1-1
clone size: -
CDR3 DNA: TGTGCCAGCACCTGGGCGGGCACTGAAGCTTTCTTT
CDR3 protein: CASTWAGTEAFF

D gene: -
V gene: TRBV27
J gene: TRBJ1-2
clone size: -
CDR3 DNA: TGTGCCAGCAGATGGATCGGGGATAACTATGGCTACACCTTC
CDR3 protein: CASRWIGDNYGYTF

D gene: -
V gene: TRBV13
J gene: TRBJ1-2
clone size: once
CDR3 DNA: TGTGCCAGCAGCTTATCAGGGCGATTATATGGCTACACCTTC
CDR3 protein: CASSLSGRLYGYTF

D gene: TRBD1
V gene: TRBV4-1
J gene: TRBJ2-7
clone size: -
CDR3 DNA: TGCGCCAGCAGCCACCAGGGACAGGGAGAGTACGAGCAGTACTTC
CDR3 protein: CASSHQGQGEYEQYF

D gene: -
V gene: TRBV12-3/TRBV12-4
J gene: TRBJ2-7
clone size: -
CDR3 DNA: TGTGCCAGCAGCCAGGACAGATTCTACGAGCAGTACTTC
CDR3 protein: CASSQDRFYEQYF

D gene: TRBD1
V gene: TRBV28
J gene: TRBJ1-2
clone size: few
CDR3 DNA: TGTGCCAGCAGCAGTACCGACAGGGTCTACACCTTC
CDR3 protein: CASSSTDRVYTF

D gene: -
V gene: TRBV5-6
J gene: TRBJ1-1
clone size: -
CDR3 DNA: TGTGCCAGCAGCCGACCCGGGGGGACTGAAGCTTTCTTT
CDR3 protein: CASSRPGGTEAFF

D gene: TRBD1
V gene: TRBV5-8
J gene: TRBJ1-5
clone size: -
CDR3 DNA: TGTGCCAGCAGCTGGAGGACAGGGAATCAGCCCCAGCATTTT
CDR3 protein: CASSWRTGNQPQHF

D gene: TRBD2
V gene: TRBV7-9
J gene: TRBJ2-3
clone size: -
CDR3 DNA: TGTGCCAGCAGCTCGAGCGGGGGGTGGACGGATACGCAGTATTTT
CDR3 protein: CASSSSGGWTDTQYF